The 11 T cell receptor beta chains in this list originate from one sample, sequenced in a study of blood T cell repertoires in COVID-19. Sequencing was performed with immunoSEQ multiplex PCR; in TCRdb, only in-frame clones are kept and a portion is missing. The sample lists approximately 350,000 clones, around 87% occurring once. The sample comprised peripheral blood. The receptor set was obtained from a woman aged 45-59 years with COVID-19, enrolled during active disease.

The chain combines TRBV3-1 (or the pseudogene TRBV3-2) with TRBJ1-1, with a weak D call TRBD1 (6 bases). The germline V gene encodes CDR1 LGHDT and CDR2 YNNKEL (reference sequence). Between the trimmed V and J ends, which lost 1 base and 12 bases, there was a span of 15 bases. CDR3 length equals 13 residues. CDR3 nucleotide sequence: TGTGCCAGCAGCCAAGTGGACAGATACCGGACTTTCTTT. Protein: CASSQVDRYRTFF.

The chain is built from TRBV5-4 and TRBJ1-4; the D gene is possibly TRBD1 (5 bases). Germline V gene lookup returns CDR1 SGHNT and CDR2 YYREEE (reference sequence). The CDR3 extends over 16 amino acids. Trimming took off 2 bases at V and 2 bases at J, with 13 bases between the two ends. The CDR3 DNA reads as TGTGCCAGCAGCTTTGGGGGGGTATCTACTAATGAAAAACTGTTTTTT. Amino acids: CASSFGGVSTNEKLFF.

The genes are TRBV6-2 or TRBV6-3 and TRBJ1-2; D is uncertain. V lost 2 bases to trimming and J lost 6 bases, with 10 bases between them. Germline CDR1 is MNHEY and CDR2 is SVGEGT. The CDR3 extends over 13 amino acids. The CDR3 reads CASSYRRSDGYTF. The CDR3 nucleotides are TGTGCCAGCAGTTACCGGAGGTCCGATGGCTACACCTTC.

The chain has TRBV10-1 and TRBJ2-2; 8 positions match TRBD1. The CDR3 covers 16 residues. V lost 9 bases, J lost 1 base, and 10 bases stayed unmatched. Per the germline V gene, CDR1 is WNHNN and CDR2 is SYGVQD (reference sequence). CDR3 in amino acids: CASKITGGKNTGELFF. In DNA, the CDR3 is TGCGCCAGTAAGATTACAGGGGGTAAGAACACCGGGGAGCTGTTTTTT.

The CDR3 protein is CASSPLRGRNGGYTF. The DNA for the CDR3 is TGTGCCAGCAGCCCGTTGCGGGGTCGTAATGGAGGCTACACCTTC. The V call is TRBV11-2, the J call TRBJ1-2, with unresolved D. The germline V gene encodes CDR1 SGHAT and CDR2 FQNNGV. V was shortened by 5 bases and J by 8 bases, with 21 bases between the two germline ends. This CDR3 comprises 15 residues. Filled out from reference TRBV11-2 and TRBJ1-2, the complete variable domain reads EAGVAQSPRYKIIEKRQSVAFWCNPISGHATLYWYQQILGQGPKLLIQFQNNGVVDDSQLPKDRFSAERLKGVDSTLKIQPAKLEDSAVYLCASSPLRGRNGGYTFGSGTRLTVV.

The V call is TRBV18, the J call TRBJ2-5, with 14 bases identical to TRBD2. The length of the CDR3 is 18 residues. J was trimmed by 4 bases and V by 6 bases; bases with no gene match: 13. The germline V gene encodes CDR1 KGHSH and CDR2 LQKENI. The CDR3: CASSSTPGTSGRRETQYF. CDR3 in DNA: TGTGCCAGCTCCTCCACGCCCGGGACTAGCGGGAGAAGAGAGACCCAGTACTTC.

This chain joins TRBV6-5 and TRBJ1-1; perhaps TRBD1 as D (6 bases). There are 15 residues in the CDR3. V lost 3 bases and J 4 bases, leaving 15 bases between the germline ends. Germline assignment: CDR1 MNHEY and CDR2 SVGAGI. The CDR3 spells CASSYKAGAVTEAFF. The CDR3 coding sequence is TGTGCCAGCAGTTATAAGGCAGGGGCTGTCACTGAAGCTTTCTTT.

The chain employs TRBV7-8 and TRBJ2-7; TRBD2 aligns across 11 bases. The ends lost 5 bases at V and 2 bases at J; junction bases unmatched: 2. The CDR3 has 14 residues. The V gene's germline CDR1 is SGHVS and CDR2 FQNEAQ. The CDR3 is CASSAGLAAYEQYF. The CDR3 DNA is TGTGCCAGCAGCGCGGGACTAGCGGCCTACGAGCAGTACTTC.

The CDR3 protein is CASSIGGRETQYF. CDR3 nucleotide sequence: TGTGCCAGCAGTATAGGAGGTAGAGAGACCCAGTACTTC. This chain joins TRBV12-3 or TRBV12-4 and TRBJ2-5; D is perhaps TRBD2 (5 bases). V lost 5 bases and J lost 4, with 11 bases in between. The CDR3 length is 13 residues.

The chain uses TRBV25-1 and TRBJ2-3; no definite D call. CDR3 size: 16 residues. CDR1 and CDR2 from the germline V gene are MGHDK and SYGVNS. V was clipped by 4 bases and J by 0 bases, with 14 bases between them. The CDR3 protein is CASSVALHTSTDTQYF. CDR3 nucleotides: TGTGCCAGCAGTGTTGCCCTCCATACTAGCACAGATACGCAGTATTTT.

The rearrangement uses TRBV25-1 and TRBJ2-3, with 11 bases fitting TRBD1. Looked up from germline, CDR1 is MGHDK and CDR2 is SYGVNS. The CDR3 length is 17 residues. V was clipped by 2 bases and J by 4 bases; unmatched bases: 8. CDR3 DNA sequence: TGTGCCAGCAGTGAAAATCCGGGACAGGGGGGATCAGATACGCAGTATTTT. Its protein is CASSENPGQGGSDTQYF.